The clone carrying this T cell receptor (beta chain) came up many times. This sample stems from a study of CD8+CD57+ T cells in acquired aplastic anemia. Profiles of TCR beta VDJ and CDR3 were generated from a genomic DNA template. TCRdb reprocessed the reads with MiXCR, giving one entry per CDR3 protein. Among 180,000 or so distinct CDR3 sequences listed, approximately 45% were seen once. The ends were cut back, 2 bases at V and 7 bases at J, with 7 bases in the middle. The CDR3 has 13 residues. Per germline, CDR1 SGHNT and CDR2 YYREEE (reference sequence). The sequence was collected from a human donor in good health. The sample comprised sorted CD4+, CD8+, or CD8+CD57+ T cells (not recorded which) from PBMCs. The chain carries TRBV5-4 and TRBJ1-6; D possibly corresponds to TRBD1 (5 bases). CDR3 DNA sequence: TGTGCCAGCAGCTTCCAGGGCAATTCACCCCTCCACTTT. Translating it yields CASSFQGNSPLHF.